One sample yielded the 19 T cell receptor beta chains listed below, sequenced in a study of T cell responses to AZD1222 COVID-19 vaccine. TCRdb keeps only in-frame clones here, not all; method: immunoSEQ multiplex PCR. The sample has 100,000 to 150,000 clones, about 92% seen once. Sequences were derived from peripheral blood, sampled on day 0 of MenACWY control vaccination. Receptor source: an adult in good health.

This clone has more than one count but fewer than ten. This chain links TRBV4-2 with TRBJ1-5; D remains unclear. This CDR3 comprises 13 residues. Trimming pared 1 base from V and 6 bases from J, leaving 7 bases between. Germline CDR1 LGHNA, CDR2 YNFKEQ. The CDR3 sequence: CASSQGPGQPQHF. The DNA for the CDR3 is TGTGCCAGCAGCCAAGGTCCGGGTCAGCCCCAGCATTTT.

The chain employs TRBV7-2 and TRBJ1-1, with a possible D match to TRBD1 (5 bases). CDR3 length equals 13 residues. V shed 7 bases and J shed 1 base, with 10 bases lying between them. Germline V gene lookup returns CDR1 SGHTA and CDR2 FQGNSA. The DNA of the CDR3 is TGTGCCAGCACCTTCGGGGGGAACACTGAAGCTTTCTTT. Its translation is CASTFGGNTEAFF.

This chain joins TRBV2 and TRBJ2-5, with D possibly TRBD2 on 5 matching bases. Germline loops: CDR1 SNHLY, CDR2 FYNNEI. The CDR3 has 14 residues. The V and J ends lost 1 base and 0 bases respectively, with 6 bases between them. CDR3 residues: CASSEGEYQETQYF. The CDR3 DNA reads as TGTGCCAGCAGTGAAGGGGAGTACCAAGAGACCCAGTACTTC.

CDR3 sequence reads: CASSRLSGRNEQFF. The CDR3 DNA is TGTGCCAGCAGTAGACTTAGCGGGAGGAATGAGCAGTTCTTC. The genes are TRBV6-6 and TRBJ2-1; 10 nucleotides align to TRBD2. CDR1 MNHNY and CDR2 SVGAGI come from the germline V gene (reference sequence). This CDR3 has 14 residues. Trimming cost V 5 bases and J 7 bases; bases outside gene matches: 5.

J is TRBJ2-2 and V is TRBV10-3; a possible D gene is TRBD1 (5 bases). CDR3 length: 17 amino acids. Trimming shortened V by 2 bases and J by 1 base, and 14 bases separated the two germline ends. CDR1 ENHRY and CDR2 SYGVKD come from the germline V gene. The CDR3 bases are TGTGCCATCAGTGAGAGGGGCCCCATCAAGAACACCGGGGAGCTGTTTTTT. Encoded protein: CAISERGPIKNTGELFF.

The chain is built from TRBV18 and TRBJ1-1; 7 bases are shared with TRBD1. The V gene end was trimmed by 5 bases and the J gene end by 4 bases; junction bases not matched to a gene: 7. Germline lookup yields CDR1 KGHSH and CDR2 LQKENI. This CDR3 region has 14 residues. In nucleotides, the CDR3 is TGTGCCAGCTCAGACAGGGATGGGATCACTGAAGCTTTCTTT. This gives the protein CASSDRDGITEAFF.

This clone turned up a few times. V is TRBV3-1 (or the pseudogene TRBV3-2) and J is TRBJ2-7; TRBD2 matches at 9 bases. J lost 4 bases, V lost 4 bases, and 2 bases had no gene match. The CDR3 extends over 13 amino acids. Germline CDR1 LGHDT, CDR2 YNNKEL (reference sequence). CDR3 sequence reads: CASSLGLAYEQYF. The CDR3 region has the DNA TGTGCCAGCAGCCTCGGACTAGCGTACGAGCAGTACTTC.

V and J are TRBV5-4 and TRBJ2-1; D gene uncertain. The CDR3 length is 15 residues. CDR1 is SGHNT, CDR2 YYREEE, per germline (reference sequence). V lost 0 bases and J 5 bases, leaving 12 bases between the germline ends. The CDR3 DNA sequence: TGTGCCAGCAGCTTGGTAGGTGTGGTAAACAATGAGCAGTTCTTC. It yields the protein CASSLVGVVNNEQFF.

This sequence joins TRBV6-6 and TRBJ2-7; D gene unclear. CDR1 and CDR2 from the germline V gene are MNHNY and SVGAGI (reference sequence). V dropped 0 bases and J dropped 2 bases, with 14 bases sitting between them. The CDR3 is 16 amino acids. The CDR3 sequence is CASSYSYQSRTYEQYV. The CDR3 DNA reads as TGTGCCAGCAGTTACTCTTACCAGTCCAGAACCTACGAGCAGTACGTC.

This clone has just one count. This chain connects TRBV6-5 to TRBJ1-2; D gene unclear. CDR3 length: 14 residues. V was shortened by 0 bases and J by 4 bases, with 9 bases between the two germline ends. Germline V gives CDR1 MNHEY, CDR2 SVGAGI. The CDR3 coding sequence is TGTGCCAGCAGTTACTCCGAAGGGAGCTATGGCTACACCTTC. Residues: CASSYSEGSYGYTF.

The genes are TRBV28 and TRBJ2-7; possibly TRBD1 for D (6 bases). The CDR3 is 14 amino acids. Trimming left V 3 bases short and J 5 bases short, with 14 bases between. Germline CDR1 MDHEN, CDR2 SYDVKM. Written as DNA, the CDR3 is TGTGCCAGCAGTTTTCAGGGGAAAAGCGACGAGCAGTACGTC. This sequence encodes CASSFQGKSDEQYV.

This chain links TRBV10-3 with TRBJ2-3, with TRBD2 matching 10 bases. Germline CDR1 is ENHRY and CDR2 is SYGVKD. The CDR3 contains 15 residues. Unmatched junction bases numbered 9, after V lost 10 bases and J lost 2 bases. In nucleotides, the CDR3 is TGTGCCACTCGGACTAGCGGAGTAATCACAGATACGCAGTATTTT. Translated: CATRTSGVITDTQYF.

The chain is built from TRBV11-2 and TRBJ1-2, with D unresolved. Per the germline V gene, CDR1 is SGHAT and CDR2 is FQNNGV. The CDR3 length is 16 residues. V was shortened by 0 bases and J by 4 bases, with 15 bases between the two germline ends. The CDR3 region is CASSLDSQGRTYGYTF. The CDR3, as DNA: TGTGCCAGCAGCTTAGATTCCCAAGGACGGACCTATGGCTACACCTTC.

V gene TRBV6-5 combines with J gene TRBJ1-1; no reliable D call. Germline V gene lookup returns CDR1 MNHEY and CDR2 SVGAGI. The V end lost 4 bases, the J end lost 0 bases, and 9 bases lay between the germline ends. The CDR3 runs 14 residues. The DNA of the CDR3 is TGTGCCAGCAGTTTCGGGTCGGTGAACACTGAAGCTTTCTTT. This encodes CASSFGSVNTEAFF.

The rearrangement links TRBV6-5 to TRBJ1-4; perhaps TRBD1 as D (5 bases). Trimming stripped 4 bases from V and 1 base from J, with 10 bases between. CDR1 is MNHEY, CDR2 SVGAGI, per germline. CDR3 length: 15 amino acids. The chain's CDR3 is CASSSGTKTNEKLFF. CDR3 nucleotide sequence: TGTGCCAGCAGTTCAGGGACTAAAACTAATGAAAAACTGTTTTTT.

CDR3 bases: TGTGCCAGTAGTATTACGGCTAGCGGGAGCTACGAGCAGTACTTC. It translates to CASSITASGSYEQYF. The rearrangement uses TRBV19 and TRBJ2-7; the match to TRBD2 covers 10 bases. Germline V gene data show CDR1 as LNHDA and CDR2 as SQIVND (reference sequence). Germline trimming cut 3 bases from V and 3 bases from J; bases unmatched to any gene: 5. This CDR3 is built from 15 residues.

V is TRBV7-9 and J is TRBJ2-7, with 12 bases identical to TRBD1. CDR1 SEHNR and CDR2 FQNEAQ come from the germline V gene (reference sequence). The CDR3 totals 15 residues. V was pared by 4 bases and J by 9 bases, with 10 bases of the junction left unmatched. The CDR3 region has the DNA TGTGCCAGCAGCTCCCGATACGGGACAGGGGGCTTGCAGTACTTC. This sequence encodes CASSSRYGTGGLQYF.

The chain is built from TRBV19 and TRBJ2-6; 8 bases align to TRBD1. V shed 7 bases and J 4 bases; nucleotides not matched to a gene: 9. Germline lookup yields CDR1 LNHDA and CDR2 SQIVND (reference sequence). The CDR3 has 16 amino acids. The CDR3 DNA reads TGTGCCAGTACACGACCGACAGGGGTCGGGGCCAACGTCCTGACTTTC. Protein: CASTRPTGVGANVLTF.

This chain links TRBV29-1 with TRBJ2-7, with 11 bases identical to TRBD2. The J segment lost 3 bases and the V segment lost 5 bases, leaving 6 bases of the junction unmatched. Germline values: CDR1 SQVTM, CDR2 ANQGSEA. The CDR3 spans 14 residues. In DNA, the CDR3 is TGCAGCGTTCTTAGCGGGAGGGCCGACTACGAGCAGTACTTC. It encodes CSVLSGRADYEQYF.